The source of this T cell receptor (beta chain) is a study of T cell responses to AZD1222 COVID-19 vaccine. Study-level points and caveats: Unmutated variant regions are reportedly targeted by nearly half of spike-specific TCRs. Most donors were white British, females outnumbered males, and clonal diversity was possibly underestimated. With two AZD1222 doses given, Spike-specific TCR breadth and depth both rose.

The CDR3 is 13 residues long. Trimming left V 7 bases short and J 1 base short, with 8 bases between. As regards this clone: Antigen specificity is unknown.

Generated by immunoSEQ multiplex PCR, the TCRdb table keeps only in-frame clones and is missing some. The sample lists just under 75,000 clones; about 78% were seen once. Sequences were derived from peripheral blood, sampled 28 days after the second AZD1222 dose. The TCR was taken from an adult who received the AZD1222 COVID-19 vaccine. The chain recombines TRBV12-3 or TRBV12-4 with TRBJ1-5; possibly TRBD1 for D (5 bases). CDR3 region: CASMRQSNQPQHF. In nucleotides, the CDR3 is TGTGCCAGCATGAGACAGAGCAATCAGCCCCAGCATTTT.